These T cell receptor beta chains were read from a single sample in a study of human T cells and chemical hapten exposure. TCRdb recomputed calls from the RACE reads with MiXCR, one row per CDR3 protein. The data contain more than 150,000 distinct CDR3 sequences, about 14% of them singletons. Sequenced material: whole blood, taken in connection with sensitization to the hapten diphenylcyclopropenone (DPC). The receptors originated from a woman aged 25 to 39 with alopecia areata. Some clones in this sample may be carry-over from other donors' samples. Both conserved end residues are part of each CDR3. D genes are given only for firm matches. Size is stated for part of the rows, as once, few or many counts, or as a class when the clone is expanded.

v_call,clone_size,j_call,cdr3_length,d_call,cdr3_aa,cdr3_nt
TRBV18,-,TRBJ1-6,16,TRBD1,CASSPAGQGYNSPLHF,TGTGCCAGCTCACCGGCTGGACAGGGCTATAATTCACCCCTCCACTTT
TRBV2,few,TRBJ1-5,14,-,CASTGTTVNQPQHF,TGTGCCAGCACAGGGACGACCGTTAATCAGCCCCAGCATTTT
TRBV13,-,TRBJ2-7,13,-,CDTWGTNNYEQYF,TGTGATACGTGGGGGACAAATAATTACGAGCAGTACTTC
TRBV5-1,-,TRBJ1-3,15,TRBD1,CASSEGQRSGNTIYF,TGCGCCAGCAGCGAGGGACAGCGCTCTGGAAACACCATATATTTT
TRBV6-5,-,TRBJ2-1,18,TRBD2,CASSYSGIAGGPYNEQFF,TGTGCCAGCAGTTACTCGGGGATAGCGGGAGGCCCCTACAATGAGCAGTTCTTC
TRBV6-1,few,TRBJ2-5,16,-,CASSTQRALRQETQYF,TGTGCCAGCAGTACCCAGAGGGCCCTCAGGCAAGAGACCCAGTACTTC
TRBV6-2/TRBV6-3,-,TRBJ2-2,13,-,CATWDTNTGELFF,TGTGCCACCTGGGATACGAACACCGGGGAGCTGTTTTTT
TRBV6-2/TRBV6-3,-,TRBJ2-1,17,TRBD2,CASSYPRGSGAYNEQFF,TGTGCCAGCAGTTACCCCCGGGGGAGCGGGGCCTACAATGAGCAGTTCTTC
TRBV21-1,-,TRBJ1-6,18,-,CASSKDGVFGGWGSPLHF,TGTGCCAGCAGCAAGGATGGAGTTTTTGGGGGGTGGGGATCACCCCTCCACTTT
TRBV4-3,many,TRBJ1-1,13,-,CASSQRGRTEAFF,TGCGCCAGCAGCCAGAGAGGTAGGACTGAAGCTTTCTTT
TRBV14,-,TRBJ2-3,15,TRBD1,CASSQTGPPTDTQYF,TGTGCCAGCAGCCAGACAGGGCCCCCCACAGATACGCAGTATTTT
TRBV20-1,-,TRBJ1-2,12,-,CSATGTRRGYTF,TGCAGTGCTACCGGGACCCGGAGGGGCTACACCTTC
TRBV20-1,-,TRBJ1-1,12,-,CSAVLLGTEAFF,TGCAGTGCCGTATTGCTGGGCACTGAAGCTTTCTTT